Each of the 30 T cell receptor beta chains below was sequenced from the same sample in a study of CD8+ T cells in alopecia areata. As the sequencing template, cDNA was produced by extracting RNA and reverse transcribing it. The repertoire was sequenced with immunoSEQ multiplex PCR; TCRdb's copy has only in-frame clones and lacks some. Here the sample spans around 250,000 clones, 67% being singletons. The sample here was CD4+ T cells sorted from blood, taken at week 0. The receptor source for this set is a human donor with alopecia areata.

This chain's CDR3 is CASSTTGQGNYGYTF. The CDR3 coding sequence is TGTGCCAGCTCCACGACGGGACAGGGGAACTATGGCTACACCTTC. The J gene is TRBJ1-2, the V gene TRBV18; 10 bases are shared with TRBD1. The germline gives CDR1 KGHSH, CDR2 LQKENI. This CDR3 comprises 15 residues. V shed 6 bases, J shed 2 bases, and the junction held 6 bases outside the gene matches.

The sample holds one count of this clone. This sequence joins TRBV2 and TRBJ1-1; D remains ambiguous. Germline CDR1 SNHLY, CDR2 FYNNEI. The CDR3 is 12 residues long. Trimming removed 3 bases from V and 0 bases from J, with 2 bases in between. CDR3 DNA: TGTGCCAGCAGTGATCTGAACACTGAAGCTTTCTTT. As protein: CASSDLNTEAFF.

The rearrangement joins TRBV27 to TRBJ2-6, with D possibly being TRBD1 (6 bases). Looked up from germline, CDR1 is MNHEY and CDR2 is SMNVEV (reference sequence). The CDR3 is 17 amino acids. V lost 7 bases and J 3 bases, leaving 19 bases between the germline ends. In DNA form, the CDR3 reads TGTGCCAGCACCGTTGGGACGACAGGTTATGGGGCCAACGTCCTGACTTTC. This codes for CASTVGTTGYGANVLTF.

This chain joins TRBV4-1 and TRBJ2-6; D is undetermined. The CDR3 spans 18 residues. In germline, CDR1 is MGHRA, CDR2 YSYEKL. Trimming stripped 3 bases from V and 0 bases from J, with 15 bases between. CDR3 bases: TGCGCCAGCAGCCAGGAGTCTTCATTTTTCTCTGGGGCCAACGTCCTGACTTTC. Its translation: CASSQESSFFSGANVLTF.

The CDR3: CASSVASGQETQYF. CDR3 sequence (DNA): TGTGCCAGCAGCGTAGCTAGCGGGCAAGAGACCCAGTACTTC. V gene TRBV9 combines with J gene TRBJ2-5, with 8 bases fitting TRBD2. After removal of 0 bases from V and 2 bases from J, the junction contained 0 bases not matched to a gene. This CDR3 contains 14 residues. The germline V gene encodes CDR1 SGDLS and CDR2 YYNGEE.

The chain is built from TRBV29-1 and TRBJ2-3; TRBD1 aligns across 9 bases. CDR3 length: 15 residues. Germline V gene sequence: CDR1 SQVTM, CDR2 ANQGSEA. Germline trimming cut 2 bases from V and 1 base from J; bases unmatched to any gene: 4. The DNA for the CDR3 is TGCAGCGTTGAACCCACAGGGGGCGGCACAGATACGCAGTATTTT. As protein: CSVEPTGGGTDTQYF.

The V and J genes are TRBV4-3 and TRBJ2-2, with 9 bases fitting TRBD1. The CDR3 runs to 14 residues. With 6 bases clipped from V and 6 bases from J, the junction kept 5 bases outside the gene matches. Looked up from germline, CDR1 is LGHNA and CDR2 is YSLEER. As DNA, the CDR3 is TGCGCCAGCAGACCTACAGGGGGCCCCGGGGAGCTGTTTTTT. It is translated as CASRPTGGPGELFF.

In its sample, this clone was seen once. This chain links TRBV5-1 with TRBJ2-1; D is possibly TRBD1 (5 bases). This CDR3 has 15 amino acids. V lost 0 bases and J lost 4, with 11 bases in between. Germline lookup yields CDR1 SGHRS and CDR2 YFSETQ. The CDR3 region is CASSLAETVYNEQFF. CDR3 DNA: TGCGCCAGCAGCTTGGCCGAGACAGTATACAATGAGCAGTTCTTC.

This chain connects TRBV30 to TRBJ2-7; 8 bases align to TRBD1. Germline values: CDR1 GTSNPN, CDR2 SVGIG (reference sequence). V shed 0 bases, J shed 6 bases, and the junction held 7 bases outside the gene matches. CDR3 length: 14 amino acids. CDR3 DNA: TGTGCCTGGAGTGTACCAGGCAGGGGGCCCGAGCAGTACTTC. As protein: CAWSVPGRGPEQYF.

Only one count was recorded for this clone. Other DNA sequences in the same sample also yield this CDR3. The chain carries TRBV29-1 and TRBJ2-5, with D tentatively TRBD1 or TRBD2 (6 bases each). The V gene's germline CDR1 is SQVTM and CDR2 ANQGSEA. The CDR3 loop spans 12 amino acids. The germline V and J ends were trimmed by 5 bases and 4 bases, with 11 bases remaining between them. CDR3 sequence reads: CSVSRGGETQYF. The CDR3 nucleotides are TGCAGCGTTTCCAGGGGAGGAGAGACCCAGTACTTC.

V is TRBV6-6 and J is TRBJ2-7; TRBD1 matches 12 bases. Germline lookup yields CDR1 MNHNY and CDR2 SVGAGI (reference sequence). V was pared by 5 bases and J by 5 bases, with 4 bases of the junction left unmatched. This CDR3 is built from 14 residues. The CDR3: CASSPGQGANEQYF. The DNA for the CDR3 is TGTGCCAGCAGTCCGGGACAGGGGGCCAACGAGCAGTACTTC.

The chain joins TRBV5-1 to TRBJ2-7; the D gene is possibly TRBD1 (6 bases). The CDR3 loop spans 14 amino acids. Germline assignment: CDR1 SGHRS and CDR2 YFSETQ. V lost 3 bases and J 3 bases, leaving 13 bases between the germline ends. The DNA of the CDR3 is TGCGCCAGCAGCTCAGGACAGAACGACTACGAGCAGTACTTC. Amino acids: CASSSGQNDYEQYF.

This clone was observed a few times. V gene TRBV29-1 combines with J gene TRBJ1-2, with unresolved D. V lost 0 bases and J lost 5, with 7 bases in between. Germline assignment: CDR1 SQVTM and CDR2 ANQGSEA. The CDR3 is made up of 12 amino acids. The CDR3 loop reads CSVEDWTYGYTF. In DNA, the CDR3 is TGCAGCGTTGAAGATTGGACGTATGGCTACACCTTC.

Only a few counts were recorded for this clone. This chain links TRBV29-1 with TRBJ2-5; no reliable D call. CDR1 SQVTM and CDR2 ANQGSEA come from the germline V gene. This CDR3 has 12 amino acids. V dropped 6 bases and J dropped 5 bases, with 13 bases sitting between them. The DNA of the CDR3 is TGCAGCGTCGGACCCGGAACGGAGACCCAGTACTTC. Its translation: CSVGPGTETQYF.

The chain links TRBV7-3 to TRBJ2-1, with 9 bases identical to TRBD2. This CDR3 has 17 residues. Trimming took 0 bases from V and 6 from J; bases not matched to a gene: 9. The germline gives CDR1 SGHTA, CDR2 FQGTGA. This chain's CDR3 is CASSLTAGGPDFNEQFF. The CDR3 bases are TGTGCCAGCAGCTTAACAGCGGGGGGTCCTGATTTCAATGAGCAGTTCTTC.

For the CDR3, the DNA is TGCGCCAGCAGCTTGAACAGTGGCTGGACGACTTCGTACAATGAGCAGTTCTTC. It encodes CASSLNSGWTTSYNEQFF. V is TRBV5-1 and J is TRBJ2-1; no clear D gene. This CDR3 is 18 amino acids long. Trimming cost V 1 base and J 4 bases, with 21 bases left between them. In germline, CDR1 is SGHRS, CDR2 YFSETQ.

The rearrangement links TRBV6-1 to TRBJ1-5, with D unresolved. This CDR3 contains 12 residues. The V end lost 3 bases, the J end lost 7 bases, and 7 bases lay between the germline ends. CDR1 is MNHNS, CDR2 SASEGT, per germline. This chain's CDR3 is CASSDSPQPQHF. The DNA for the CDR3 is TGTGCCAGCAGTGATTCCCCCCAGCCCCAGCATTTT.

J is TRBJ1-3 and V is TRBV30; 7 positions agree with TRBD1. This CDR3 region has 11 residues. From germline, CDR1 is GTSNPN and CDR2 SVGIG (reference sequence). The chain's CDR3 is CARQGGDTIYF. DNA for the CDR3: TGTGCACGACAGGGCGGGGACACCATATATTTT.

The rearrangement links TRBV30 to TRBJ1-2; the D gene is possibly TRBD1 (6 bases). Trimming took 0 bases from V and 8 from J, leaving 16 bases between them. Looked up from germline, CDR1 is GTSNPN and CDR2 is SVGIG (reference sequence). This CDR3 has 14 amino acids. As DNA, the CDR3 is TGTGCCTGGAGTGTATGGGTCCAGGGGCGAGGCTACACCTTC. Translated: CAWSVWVQGRGYTF.

There are a few counts of this clone. The V and J genes are TRBV7-3 and TRBJ1-6, with unresolved D. Trimming left V 4 bases short and J 12 bases short, with 7 bases between. The CDR3 has 11 residues. Germline V lookup: CDR1 SGHTA, CDR2 FQGTGA. CDR3 nucleotide sequence: TGTGCCAGCAGCTACCGGGAACCCCTCCACTTT. Its protein is CASSYREPLHF.

This clone was recorded only once. V usage is TRBV30 and J usage is TRBJ1-1, with D maybe TRBD1 (5 bases). V was clipped by 0 bases and J by 4 bases, with 15 bases between them. From germline, CDR1 is GTSNPN and CDR2 SVGIG (reference sequence). The CDR3 sequence is 15 residues long. The CDR3 is CAWSVREGRSTEAFF. The DNA for the CDR3 is TGTGCCTGGAGTGTACGCGAGGGGAGGAGCACTGAAGCTTTCTTT.

The rearrangement links TRBV25-1 to TRBJ2-7; 10 bases agree with TRBD1. CDR3 length: 15 residues. Germline lookup yields CDR1 MGHDK and CDR2 SYGVNS. V dropped 3 bases and J dropped 1; count of bases not matched to a gene: 3. The CDR3 DNA reads TGTGCCAGCAGTGATGGGACAGGGGTTTCCTACGAGCAGTACTTC. Translating gives CASSDGTGVSYEQYF.

The chain recombines TRBV5-1 with TRBJ1-6; no firm D call. CDR3 size: 16 residues. V lost 0 bases to trimming and J lost 7 bases, with 14 bases between them. The V gene's germline CDR1 is SGHRS and CDR2 YFSETQ. The CDR3 region is CASSLVAGGANSPLHF. Written as DNA, the CDR3 is TGCGCCAGCAGCTTGGTGGCGGGCGGCGCAAATTCACCCCTCCACTTT. The whole variable domain, remainder taken from reference TRBV5-1 and TRBJ1-6, is KAGVTQTPRYLIKTRGQQVTLSCSPISGHRSVSWYQQTPGQGLQFLFEYFSETQRNKGNFPGRFSGRQFSNSRSEMNVSTLELGDSALYLCASSLVAGGANSPLHFGNGTRLTVT.

This clone was seen just once. The chain employs TRBV30 and TRBJ1-3; D might be TRBD1 (6 bases). The CDR3 totals 13 residues. Trimming stripped 0 bases from V and 4 bases from J, with 7 bases between. Germline values: CDR1 GTSNPN, CDR2 SVGIG (reference sequence). In DNA form, the CDR3 reads TGTGCCTGGAGTGTACAGGGAGGAAACACCATATATTTT. This sequence encodes CAWSVQGGNTIYF.

The V and J genes are TRBV30 and TRBJ2-5; 10 bases are shared with TRBD1. Germline lookup yields CDR1 GTSNPN and CDR2 SVGIG (reference sequence). CDR3 size: 13 residues. The CDR3 is CARDRGNQETQYF. CDR3 DNA: TGTGCACGGGACAGGGGAAACCAAGAGACCCAGTACTTC.

The chain couples TRBV30 to TRBJ2-7; the D gene is possibly TRBD1 (5 bases). Germline loops: CDR1 GTSNPN, CDR2 SVGIG (reference sequence). The CDR3 has 12 residues. The V gene lost 1 base and the J gene lost 3 bases, with 7 bases spanning the gap. This CDR3 is CAWSGQIYEQYF. The CDR3 DNA reads TGTGCCTGGAGTGGACAGATCTACGAGCAGTACTTC.

The chain couples TRBV5-6 to TRBJ1-1, with D unresolved. This CDR3 region has 14 residues. Germline lookup yields CDR1 SGHDT and CDR2 YYEEEE. V was pared by 0 bases and J by 5 bases, with 11 bases between. The CDR3 loop reads CASSLDVWETEAFF. In DNA form, the CDR3 reads TGTGCCAGCAGCTTGGATGTGTGGGAGACTGAAGCTTTCTTT.

This chain uses TRBV7-2 with TRBJ2-5; D is unresolved. From germline, CDR1 is SGHTA and CDR2 FQGNSA. CDR3 length: 14 residues. Between the trimmed V and J ends, which lost 1 base and 0 bases, there was a span of 6 bases. The DNA of the CDR3 is TGTGCCAGCAGCTTAGGGGTGTACCAAGAGACCCAGTACTTC. This encodes CASSLGVYQETQYF. Supplemented by reference TRBV7-2 and TRBJ2-5, the full variable domain reads GAGVSQSPSNKVTEKGKDVELRCDPISGHTALYWYRQSLGQGLEFLIYFQGNSAPDKSGLPSDRFSAERTGGSVSTLTIQRTQQEDSAVYLCASSLGVYQETQYFGPGTRLLVL.

The chain has TRBV2 and TRBJ1-3, with unresolved D. Germline V gene lookup returns CDR1 SNHLY and CDR2 FYNNEI. The CDR3 extends over 13 amino acids. The V end lost 6 bases, the J end lost 4 bases, and 10 bases lay between the germline ends. The CDR3 sequence: CASRLGRGNTIYF. In nucleotides, the CDR3 is TGTGCCAGCAGGCTGGGCAGGGGAAACACCATATATTTT.

The CDR3 is CASSYRGNTEAFF. CDR3 nucleotide sequence: TGCGCCAGCAGCTACAGGGGAAACACTGAAGCTTTCTTT. The chain couples TRBV4-3 to TRBJ1-1, with 7 bases identical to TRBD1. With V trimmed by 5 bases and J by 2 bases, 2 bases remained unmatched. The V gene's germline CDR1 is LGHNA and CDR2 YSLEER. The CDR3 consists of 13 residues.